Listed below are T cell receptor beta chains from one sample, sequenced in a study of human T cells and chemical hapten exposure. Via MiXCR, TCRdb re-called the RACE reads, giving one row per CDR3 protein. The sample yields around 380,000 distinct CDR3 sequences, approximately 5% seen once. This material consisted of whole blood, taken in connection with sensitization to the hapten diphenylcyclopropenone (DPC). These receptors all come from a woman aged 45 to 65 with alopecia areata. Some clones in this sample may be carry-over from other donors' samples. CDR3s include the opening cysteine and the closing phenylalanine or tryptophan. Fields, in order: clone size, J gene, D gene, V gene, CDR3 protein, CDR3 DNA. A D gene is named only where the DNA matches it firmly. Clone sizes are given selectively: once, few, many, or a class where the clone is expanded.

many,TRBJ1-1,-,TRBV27,CASSLFPLGQDTEAFF,TGTGCCAGCAGTTTATTCCCATTAGGTCAGGACACTGAAGCTTTCTTT
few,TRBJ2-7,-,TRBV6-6,CASSSPRDSYEQYF,TGTGCCAGCAGTTCCCCCCGGGATTCCTACGAGCAGTACTTC
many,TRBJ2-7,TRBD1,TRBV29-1,CSVEEVGDRVYEQYF,TGCAGCGTTGAAGAAGTAGGGGACAGAGTCTACGAGCAGTACTTC
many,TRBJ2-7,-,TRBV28,CASSFLARSYEQYF,TGTGCCAGCAGTTTTTTGGCCCGCTCCTACGAGCAGTACTTC
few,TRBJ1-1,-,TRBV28,CASSLSPRTVNTEAFF,TGTGCCAGCAGTTTATCGCCCAGGACGGTGAACACTGAAGCTTTCTTT
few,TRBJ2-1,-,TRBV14,CASSPQLGGPSGPLYNEQFF,TGTGCCAGCAGCCCTCAGCTTGGAGGACCTTCGGGTCCTCTCTACAATGAGCAGTTCTTC
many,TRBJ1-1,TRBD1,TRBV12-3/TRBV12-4,CASSLPPGQGGPEAFF,TGTGCCAGCAGTTTACCCCCCGGACAGGGAGGGCCTGAAGCTTTCTTT
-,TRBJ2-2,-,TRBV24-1,CATSGTRPTNTGELFF,TGTGCCACCAGTGGAACTAGACCTACGAACACCGGGGAGCTGTTTTTT
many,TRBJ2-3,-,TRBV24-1,CATSRGLDTDTQYF,TGTGCCACCAGCCGGGGGCTGGATACAGATACGCAGTATTTT
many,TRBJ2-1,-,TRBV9,CASSVDWSSYNEQFF,TGTGCCAGCAGCGTAGACTGGAGCTCCTACAATGAGCAGTTCTTC
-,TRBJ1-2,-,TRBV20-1,CSARGETPYGYTF,TGCAGTGCCCGAGGGGAGACCCCCTATGGCTACACCTTC
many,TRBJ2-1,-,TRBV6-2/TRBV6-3,CASSRTPNEQFF,TGTGCCAGCAGCCGGACACCCAATGAGCAGTTCTTC
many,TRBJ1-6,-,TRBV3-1,CASSPGRGNSPLHF,TGTGCCAGCAGCCCGGGACGGGGGAATTCACCCCTCCACTTT
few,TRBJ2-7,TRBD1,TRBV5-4,CASSFGTGDYEQYF,TGTGCCAGCAGCTTTGGGACAGGGGACTACGAGCAGTACTTC
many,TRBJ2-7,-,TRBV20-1,CSARDSGEQYF,TGCAGTGCTAGAGATAGCGGCGAGCAGTACTTC
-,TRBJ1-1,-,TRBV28,CASSLSGKAFF,TGTGCCAGCAGTTTATCGGGGAAAGCTTTCTTT
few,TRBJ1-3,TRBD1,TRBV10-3,CAISGSGQAASGNTIYF,TGTGCCATCAGTGGATCTGGACAGGCCGCCTCTGGAAACACCATATATTTT
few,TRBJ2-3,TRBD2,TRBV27,CATTSGRGDTQYF,TGTGCCACCACTAGCGGGAGAGGAGATACGCAGTATTTT
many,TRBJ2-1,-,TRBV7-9,CASSFALNNEQFF,TGTGCCAGCAGCTTTGCACTAAACAATGAGCAGTTCTTC
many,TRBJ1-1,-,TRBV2,CASSAAGENTEAFF,TGTGCCAGCAGTGCGGCCGGCGAGAACACTGAAGCTTTCTTT
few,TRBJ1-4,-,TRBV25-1,CASSEFTASTNEKLFF,TGTGCCAGCAGTGAATTTACGGCTTCAACTAATGAAAAACTGTTTTTT
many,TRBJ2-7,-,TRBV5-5,CASSLSRYDYEQYF,TGTGCCAGCAGCTTGTCCCGATACGACTACGAGCAGTACTTC
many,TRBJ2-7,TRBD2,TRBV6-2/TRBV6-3,CASRRGLAGGPTPYEQYF,TGTGCCAGCAGAAGGGGACTAGCGGGAGGGCCGACCCCCTACGAGCAGTACTTC
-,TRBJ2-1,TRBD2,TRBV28,CASSPREGLDEQFF,TGTGCCAGCAGTCCGCGGGAGGGCCTCGATGAGCAGTTCTTC